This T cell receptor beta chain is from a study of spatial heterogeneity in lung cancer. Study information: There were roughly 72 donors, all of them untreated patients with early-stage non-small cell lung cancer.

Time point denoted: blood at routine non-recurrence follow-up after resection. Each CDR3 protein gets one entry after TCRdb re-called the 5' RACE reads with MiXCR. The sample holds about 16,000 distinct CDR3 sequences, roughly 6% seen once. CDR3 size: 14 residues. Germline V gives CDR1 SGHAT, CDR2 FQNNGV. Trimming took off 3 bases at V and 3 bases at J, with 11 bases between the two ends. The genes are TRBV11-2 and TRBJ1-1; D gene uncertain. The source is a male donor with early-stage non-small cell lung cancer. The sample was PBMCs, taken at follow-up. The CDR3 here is CASSLGPRDTEAFF. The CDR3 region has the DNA TGTGCCAGCAGCTTGGGCCCGAGGGACACTGAAGCTTTCTTT.